This entry features one T cell receptor beta chain sequence. In the PCR, 60 Vbeta and 13 Jbeta primers were used. The assay was immunoSEQ multiplex PCR, and TCRdb's table has in-frame clones only and misses some. The table lists about 140,000 clones. This specimen belongs to a study of cytomegalovirus exposure and HLA in healthy donors. The V end lost 3 bases, the J end lost 0 bases, and 12 bases lay between the germline ends. CDR1 MGHDK and CDR2 SYGVNS come from the germline V gene. The length of the CDR3 is 15 residues. This sequence originates from a male donor in good health and CMV-seronegative. Material for sequencing was PBMCs. This chain joins TRBV25-1 and TRBJ2-7; weak D call: TRBD2 (5 bases). The CDR3 nucleotides read TGTGCCAGCAGTGATGCCGGGATCCTCTCCTACGAGCAGTACTTC. This translates into CASSDAGILSYEQYF.